These T cell receptor beta chains were read from a single sample in a study of T-cell reconstitution after alpha-beta-depleted transplantation in children. MiXCR was run by TCRdb on the PCR reads, yielding one entry per CDR3 protein. Among around 490,000 distinct CDR3 sequences, around 10% were seen once, and the ten largest hold 14%. The specimen comprised PBMCs, mostly from graft donor cells, sampled 180 days after TCRalphabeta/CD19-depleted stem cell transplant. These TCRs come from a female patient aged 2 to 10 who had a stem cell transplant for aplastic anemia, so the T cells may come from the graft donor. The CDR3 runs from the conserved cysteine through the conserved F or W. The D gene is left open where the match is weak. Clone size is not always given. Where it is, it says once, few, many or a class for expanded clones.

v_call: TRBV24-1; d_call: TRBD2; j_call: TRBJ2-1; clone_size: few; cdr3_aa: CATSEGTSGRIEQFF; cdr3_nt: TGTGCCACCAGTGAAGGGACTAGCGGGAGAATTGAGCAGTTCTTC
v_call: TRBV4-3; d_call: -; j_call: TRBJ2-1; clone_size: -; cdr3_aa: CASRNAAGNEQFF; cdr3_nt: TGCGCCAGCAGGAACGCGGCGGGCAATGAGCAGTTCTTC
v_call: TRBV9; d_call: -; j_call: TRBJ2-1; clone_size: few; cdr3_aa: CASSVPDSVSEQFF; cdr3_nt: TGTGCCAGCAGCGTCCCGGACAGCGTAAGTGAGCAGTTCTTC
v_call: TRBV27; d_call: -; j_call: TRBJ2-2; clone_size: -; cdr3_aa: CASSFVGGLSGGELFF; cdr3_nt: TGTGCCAGCAGTTTTGTAGGGGGTCTCTCGGGCGGGGAGCTGTTTTTT
v_call: TRBV3-1; d_call: -; j_call: TRBJ2-1; clone_size: -; cdr3_aa: CASSRGRLAYNEQFF; cdr3_nt: TGTGCCAGCAGCCGGGGGAGGCTCGCCTACAATGAGCAGTTCTTC
v_call: TRBV6-5; d_call: -; j_call: TRBJ2-3; clone_size: many; cdr3_aa: CASSYSGPWSDTQYF; cdr3_nt: TGTGCCAGCAGTTACTCGGGACCGTGGTCCGATACGCAGTATTTT
v_call: TRBV12-3/TRBV12-4; d_call: TRBD1; j_call: TRBJ1-5; clone_size: -; cdr3_aa: CASSQTGGGNQPQHF; cdr3_nt: TGTGCCAGCAGCCAGACAGGGGGGGGCAATCAGCCCCAGCATTTT
v_call: TRBV6-5; d_call: -; j_call: TRBJ1-5; clone_size: few; cdr3_aa: CASSYPHGYSNQPQHF; cdr3_nt: TGTGCCAGCAGTTACCCCCACGGGTATAGCAATCAGCCCCAGCATTTT
v_call: TRBV10-2; d_call: TRBD2; j_call: TRBJ2-3; clone_size: -; cdr3_aa: CASRREGLTDTQYF; cdr3_nt: TGCGCCAGCAGGCGGGAGGGACTGACAGATACGCAGTATTTT
v_call: TRBV28; d_call: TRBD1; j_call: TRBJ2-6; clone_size: -; cdr3_aa: CASSVPQGAGANVLTF; cdr3_nt: TGTGCCAGCAGTGTCCCACAGGGGGCTGGGGCCAACGTCCTGACTTTC
v_call: TRBV29-1; d_call: TRBD1; j_call: TRBJ2-7; clone_size: many; cdr3_aa: CSVPGTGGSGRQYF; cdr3_nt: TGCAGCGTTCCTGGGACAGGGGGCTCGGGGAGGCAGTACTTC
v_call: TRBV20-1; d_call: -; j_call: TRBJ2-2; clone_size: few; cdr3_aa: CSARDLRRGPDTGELFF; cdr3_nt: TGCAGTGCTAGAGATCTGCGGCGGGGTCCTGACACCGGGGAGCTGTTTTTT
v_call: TRBV7-2; d_call: TRBD1; j_call: TRBJ1-5; clone_size: -; cdr3_aa: CASSITTGGNQPQHF; cdr3_nt: TGTGCCAGCAGCATAACGACAGGGGGCAATCAGCCCCAGCATTTT
v_call: TRBV6-1; d_call: TRBD1; j_call: TRBJ2-2; clone_size: few; cdr3_aa: CASRGQGDTGELFF; cdr3_nt: TGTGCCAGCAGGGGACAGGGGGACACCGGGGAGCTGTTTTTT
v_call: TRBV28; d_call: -; j_call: TRBJ2-4; clone_size: few; cdr3_aa: CASSLWGAPAKNIQYF; cdr3_nt: TGTGCCAGCAGTTTATGGGGAGCCCCAGCCAAAAACATTCAGTACTTC
v_call: TRBV12-3/TRBV12-4; d_call: -; j_call: TRBJ1-2; clone_size: few; cdr3_aa: CASSPLQQGHYGYTF; cdr3_nt: TGTGCCAGCAGCCCACTCCAACAGGGACACTATGGCTACACCTTC
v_call: TRBV4-3; d_call: TRBD2; j_call: TRBJ2-1; clone_size: -; cdr3_aa: CASSQEDSGTSGSFYNEQFF; cdr3_nt: TGCGCCAGCAGCCAAGAGGACTCCGGGACTAGCGGGAGCTTTTACAATGAGCAGTTCTTC
v_call: TRBV28; d_call: TRBD2; j_call: TRBJ2-7; clone_size: -; cdr3_aa: CASSLSLAGNEQYF; cdr3_nt: TGTGCCAGCAGTTTATCACTAGCGGGAAACGAGCAGTACTTC
v_call: TRBV5-1; d_call: -; j_call: TRBJ2-1; clone_size: many; cdr3_aa: CASSLVRDSAYNEQFF; cdr3_nt: TGCGCCAGCAGCTTGGTTCGGGACTCCGCCTACAATGAGCAGTTCTTC
v_call: TRBV10-3; d_call: -; j_call: TRBJ2-1; clone_size: once; cdr3_aa: CATAGTDYNEQFF; cdr3_nt: TGTGCCACCGCCGGGACTGACTACAATGAGCAGTTCTTC
v_call: TRBV20-1; d_call: TRBD1; j_call: TRBJ2-3; clone_size: few; cdr3_aa: CSAYRGGTDTQYF; cdr3_nt: TGCAGTGCTTACAGGGGCGGCACAGATACGCAGTATTTT
v_call: TRBV19; d_call: TRBD2; j_call: TRBJ2-1; clone_size: few; cdr3_aa: CASSILAGSDEQFF; cdr3_nt: TGTGCCAGTAGTATTCTAGCGGGATCAGATGAGCAGTTCTTC
v_call: TRBV7-2; d_call: TRBD2; j_call: TRBJ2-5; clone_size: -; cdr3_aa: CASLRTSGQETQYF; cdr3_nt: TGTGCCAGCCTAAGGACTAGCGGCCAAGAGACCCAGTACTTC
v_call: TRBV9; d_call: -; j_call: TRBJ2-7; clone_size: few; cdr3_aa: CASSSSGHRILDEQYF; cdr3_nt: TGTGCCAGCAGCTCCTCGGGACACCGCATTCTGGACGAGCAGTACTTC
v_call: TRBV9; d_call: -; j_call: TRBJ1-1; clone_size: few; cdr3_aa: CASSVKGHGDEAFF; cdr3_nt: TGTGCCAGCAGCGTAAAAGGACACGGGGATGAAGCTTTCTTT
v_call: TRBV7-2; d_call: -; j_call: TRBJ2-1; clone_size: many; cdr3_aa: CASSLGSTSSYNEQFF; cdr3_nt: TGTGCCAGCAGCTTGGGGAGCACGAGCTCCTACAATGAGCAGTTCTTC
v_call: TRBV9; d_call: -; j_call: TRBJ2-1; clone_size: -; cdr3_aa: CASSVEGYEQFF; cdr3_nt: TGTGCCAGCAGCGTAGAAGGGTATGAGCAGTTCTTC
v_call: TRBV7-2; d_call: -; j_call: TRBJ2-3; clone_size: few; cdr3_aa: CASSQRPLDTQYF; cdr3_nt: TGTGCCAGCAGCCAGAGGCCCTTGGATACGCAGTATTTT
v_call: TRBV7-2; d_call: TRBD2; j_call: TRBJ2-5; clone_size: -; cdr3_aa: CASSLAGQIQETQYF; cdr3_nt: TGTGCCAGCAGCCTAGCGGGACAGATACAAGAGACCCAGTACTTC
v_call: TRBV12-3/TRBV12-4; d_call: -; j_call: TRBJ2-5; clone_size: -; cdr3_aa: CASSPQVGRHGTQYF; cdr3_nt: TGTGCCAGCAGTCCCCAGGTTGGCAGGCACGGGACCCAGTACTTC
v_call: TRBV12-3/TRBV12-4; d_call: -; j_call: TRBJ2-2; clone_size: few; cdr3_aa: CASSRQYTGELFF; cdr3_nt: TGTGCCAGCAGCAGACAGTACACCGGGGAGCTGTTTTTT
v_call: TRBV28; d_call: -; j_call: TRBJ2-5; clone_size: -; cdr3_aa: CASSLVSVVRMGETQYF; cdr3_nt: TGTGCCAGCAGTCTCGTGTCCGTCGTACGGATGGGAGAGACCCAGTACTTC
v_call: TRBV5-1; d_call: TRBD1; j_call: TRBJ1-2; clone_size: many; cdr3_aa: CASSYEGDRGHGYTF; cdr3_nt: TGCGCCAGCAGCTACGAAGGAGACAGGGGGCATGGCTACACCTTC
v_call: TRBV18; d_call: -; j_call: TRBJ1-5; clone_size: few; cdr3_aa: CASSPFPRRSNQPQHF; cdr3_nt: TGTGCCAGCTCACCATTTCCGCGGCGTAGCAATCAGCCCCAGCATTTT
v_call: TRBV28; d_call: -; j_call: TRBJ1-2; clone_size: few; cdr3_aa: CASSLSPANYGYTF; cdr3_nt: TGTGCCAGCAGTTTATCGCCAGCCAACTATGGCTACACCTTC
v_call: TRBV4-2; d_call: -; j_call: TRBJ2-3; clone_size: few; cdr3_aa: CASSQEGGKGTDTQYF; cdr3_nt: TGTGCCAGCAGCCAAGAAGGCGGGAAGGGCACAGATACGCAGTATTTT
v_call: TRBV20-1; d_call: TRBD1; j_call: TRBJ1-4; clone_size: few; cdr3_aa: CSARKTGQEKLFF; cdr3_nt: TGCAGTGCTAGAAAGACAGGGCAAGAAAAACTGTTTTTT
v_call: TRBV6-5; d_call: TRBD2; j_call: TRBJ2-7; clone_size: -; cdr3_aa: CASSYERLAGAHEQYF; cdr3_nt: TGTGCCAGCAGTTACGAACGACTAGCGGGAGCTCACGAGCAGTACTTC
v_call: TRBV14; d_call: -; j_call: TRBJ1-4; clone_size: -; cdr3_aa: CASSQDPWISNEKLFF; cdr3_nt: TGTGCCAGCAGCCAAGATCCTTGGATTTCTAATGAAAAACTGTTTTTT
v_call: TRBV7-9; d_call: TRBD2; j_call: TRBJ2-3; clone_size: -; cdr3_aa: CASSLTSGRAGDTQYF; cdr3_nt: TGTGCCAGCAGCCTGACTAGCGGGAGGGCTGGAGATACGCAGTATTTT
v_call: TRBV29-1; d_call: -; j_call: TRBJ1-2; clone_size: -; cdr3_aa: CSVHSGAYGYTF; cdr3_nt: TGCAGCGTTCATTCAGGGGCCTATGGCTACACCTTC
v_call: TRBV27; d_call: -; j_call: TRBJ2-1; clone_size: many; cdr3_aa: CASSRGDGYNEQFF; cdr3_nt: TGTGCCAGCAGTAGAGGGGACGGATACAATGAGCAGTTCTTC
v_call: TRBV5-1; d_call: -; j_call: TRBJ2-7; clone_size: few; cdr3_aa: CASREYSYEQYF; cdr3_nt: TGCGCCAGCAGGGAGTACTCCTACGAGCAGTACTTC
v_call: TRBV14; d_call: -; j_call: TRBJ1-1; clone_size: many; cdr3_aa: CASSTQGYTEAFF; cdr3_nt: TGTGCCAGCAGCACCCAGGGGTACACTGAAGCTTTCTTT
v_call: TRBV12-3/TRBV12-4; d_call: -; j_call: TRBJ2-5; clone_size: few; cdr3_aa: CASSLPRQGQETQYF; cdr3_nt: TGTGCCAGCAGTTTACCGAGACAAGGGCAGGAGACCCAGTACTTC
v_call: TRBV7-6; d_call: -; j_call: TRBJ1-1; clone_size: few; cdr3_aa: CASSLKADTEAFF; cdr3_nt: TGTGCCAGCAGCTTAAAGGCTGACACTGAAGCTTTCTTT
v_call: TRBV6-1; d_call: TRBD1; j_call: TRBJ1-2; clone_size: -; cdr3_aa: CASRVRGDYGYTF; cdr3_nt: TGTGCCAGCAGAGTCAGGGGGGACTATGGCTACACCTTC
v_call: TRBV28; d_call: -; j_call: TRBJ1-5; clone_size: many; cdr3_aa: CASSPRRIPSNSNQPQHF; cdr3_nt: TGTGCCAGCAGCCCACGGCGGATTCCAAGCAATAGCAATCAGCCCCAGCATTTT
v_call: TRBV7-9; d_call: TRBD1; j_call: TRBJ2-5; clone_size: many; cdr3_aa: CASRDRGPSQETQYF; cdr3_nt: TGTGCCAGCAGGGACAGGGGACCCTCTCAAGAGACCCAGTACTTC
v_call: TRBV15; d_call: TRBD2; j_call: TRBJ2-5; clone_size: few; cdr3_aa: CATSTSGRAVETQYF; cdr3_nt: TGTGCCACCAGCACCAGCGGGAGGGCCGTGGAGACCCAGTACTTC